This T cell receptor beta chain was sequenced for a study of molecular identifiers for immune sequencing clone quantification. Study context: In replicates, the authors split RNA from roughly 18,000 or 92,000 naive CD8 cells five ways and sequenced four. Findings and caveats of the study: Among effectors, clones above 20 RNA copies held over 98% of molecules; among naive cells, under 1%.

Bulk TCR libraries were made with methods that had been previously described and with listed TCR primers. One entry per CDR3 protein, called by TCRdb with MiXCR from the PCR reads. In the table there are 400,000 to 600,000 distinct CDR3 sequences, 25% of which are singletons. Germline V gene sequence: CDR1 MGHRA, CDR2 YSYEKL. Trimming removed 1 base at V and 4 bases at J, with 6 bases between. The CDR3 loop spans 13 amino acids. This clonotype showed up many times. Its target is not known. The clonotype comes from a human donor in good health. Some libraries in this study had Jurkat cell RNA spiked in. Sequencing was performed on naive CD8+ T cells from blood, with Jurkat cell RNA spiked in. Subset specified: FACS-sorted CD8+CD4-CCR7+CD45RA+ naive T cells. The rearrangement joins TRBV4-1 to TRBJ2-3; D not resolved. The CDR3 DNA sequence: TGCGCCAGCAGCCAAGCCCCTGCAGATACGCAGTATTTT. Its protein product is CASSQAPADTQYF.